The clone carrying this T cell receptor (beta chain) was recorded once. The data stem from a study of OX40 agonist ivuxolimab in advanced cancers. Study at large: Six ivuxolimab dose levels, 0.01 to 10 mg/kg, were given intravenously every 2 weeks.

Germline CDR1 and CDR2: MNHNS and SASEGT. The V gene lost 3 bases and the J gene lost 0 bases, with 6 bases spanning the gap. The CDR3 has 14 residues. The repertoire was sequenced with immunoSEQ multiplex PCR; TCRdb's copy has only in-frame clones and lacks some. Among under 75,000 clones listed, roughly 90% were seen once. The V gene is TRBV6-1, the J gene TRBJ1-5, with no clear D. This sequence originates from an adult with an advanced solid tumor such as melanoma, head and neck, liver or kidney cancer. This sample comprised CD4+ or CD8+ T cells sorted from blood, obtained in a trial of the OX40 agonist ivuxolimab. The CDR3 DNA is TGTGCCAGCAGTGAGTTGAGTAGCAATCAGCCCCAGCATTTT. Protein product: CASSELSSNQPQHF.